What follows are 7 T cell receptor beta chains derived from one specimen sequenced in a study of CD8+CD57+ T cells in acquired aplastic anemia. According to the study, genomic DNA was the template for TCR beta VDJ and CDR3 profiling. TCRdb reanalysed the reads using MiXCR and keeps one entry per CDR3 protein. This table has 68,000 or so distinct CDR3 sequences, 54% appearing once. The specimen sequenced was sorted CD4+, CD8+, or CD8+CD57+ T cells (not recorded which) from PBMCs. These receptors originate from a human donor in good health, serving as a control.

The chain combines TRBV7-9 with TRBJ2-7; 8 positions match TRBD1. CDR1 is SEHNR, CDR2 FQNEAQ, per germline (reference sequence). This CDR3 is built from 15 residues. The ends lost 5 bases at V and 1 base at J; junction bases unmatched: 7. CDR3 sequence reads: CASSPTDRGSYEQYF. In DNA, the CDR3 is TGTGCCAGCAGCCCGACAGACAGGGGATCCTACGAGCAGTACTTC.

V usage is TRBV20-1 and J usage is TRBJ2-7; TRBD2 is a possible D gene (6 bases). This CDR3 contains 16 residues. Germline lookup yields CDR1 DFQATT and CDR2 SNEGSKA (reference sequence). V was shortened by 1 base and J by 6 bases, with 22 bases between the two germline ends. In nucleotides, the CDR3 is TGCAGTGCTAGAGGGGGTCTGACGGGAGATTCGGGCGAGCAGTACTTC. Amino acid sequence: CSARGGLTGDSGEQYF.

In the case of this clonotype: Since a much larger clone is just one base distant, this may be a read error. The rearrangement uses TRBV4-2 and TRBJ1-1; D is perhaps TRBD1 (5 bases). The CDR3 extends over 15 amino acids. In germline, CDR1 is LGHNA, CDR2 YNFKEQ. The CDR3 protein is CASSQEGQAGTEASF. The DNA of the CDR3 is TGTGCCAGCAGCCAAGAGGGGCAGGCGGGCACTGAAGCTTCCTTT.

The rearrangement links TRBV29-1 to TRBJ2-5; weak D call: TRBD2 (6 bases). This CDR3 has 11 residues. Germline V gene data show CDR1 as SQVTM and CDR2 as ANQGSEA. The V end was cut by 3 bases, the J end by 7 bases, with 9 bases between. CDR3 DNA: TGCAGCGTTGAGACGGGGGTGACCCAGTACTTC. It translates to CSVETGVTQYF. The variable domain in full, with the rest retrieved from reference TRBV29-1 and TRBJ2-5, is SAVISQKPSRDICQRGTSLTIQCQVDSQVTMMFWYRQQPGQSLTLIATANQGSEATYESGFVIDKFPISRPNLTFSTLTVSNMSPEDSSIYLCSVETGVTQYFGPGTRLLVL.

This clonotype occurred many times. The chain links TRBV5-1 to TRBJ2-5; the D is unclear. Germline values: CDR1 SGHRS, CDR2 YFSETQ. CDR3 length: 15 amino acids. V lost 2 bases and J 2 bases, leaving 13 bases between the germline ends. This chain's CDR3 is CASSFSQGVQETQYF. The DNA for the CDR3 is TGCGCCAGCAGCTTTTCCCAAGGAGTTCAAGAGACCCAGTACTTC.

The chain carries TRBV11-3 and TRBJ1-6, with no clear D. The germline V and J ends were trimmed by 1 base and 7 bases, with 8 bases remaining between them. The CDR3 spans 14 residues. From germline, CDR1 is SGHNT and CDR2 YENEEA. For the CDR3, the DNA is TGTGCCAGCAGCTTAGGCCAGTCGAATTCACCCCTCCACTTT. Amino acid sequence: CASSLGQSNSPLHF.

This clonotype was detected only a few times. A much larger clone lies one base from this, so it may be a read error. This chain links TRBV27 with TRBJ1-1; D might be TRBD1 (6 bases). Germline CDR1 MNHEY, CDR2 SMNVEV (reference sequence). This CDR3 region has 13 residues. The CDR3 bases are TGTGTCACCAAGGGGGACTCGGGCACTGAAGCTTTCTTT. Its protein is CVTKGDSGTEAFF.